Listed below are T cell receptor beta chains from one sample, sequenced in a study of T cell clonotyping in hematopoietic cell transplantation. Libraries were prepared by immunoSEQ multiplex PCR; TCRdb keeps only in-frame clonotypes and omits some of them. The data hold approximately 16,000 clones, with roughly 90% observed a single time. Sequences were obtained from peripheral blood mononuclear cells. Receptors were obtained from a man aged 45-65 years in good health. Some clones in this sample may be carry-over from other donors' samples. The conserved cysteine and the conserved F or W are not part of the CDR3 here. The order of the fields is CDR3 protein, D gene, V gene, J gene, clone size. The D gene is left open where the match is weak. Size is omitted from some rows. Given values are once, few, many or a class for expanded clones.

CDR3: ATEGNQETQY
D: -
V: TRBV6-5
J: TRBJ2-5
size: -

CDR3: ASSLVPGYTEAF
D: -
V: TRBV7-6
J: TRBJ1-1
size: -

CDR3: ASSELQGPYEQY
D: -
V: TRBV6-1
J: TRBJ2-7
size: once

CDR3: ASRPQGKKGYT
D: TRBD1
V: TRBV6-5
J: TRBJ1-2
size: -

CDR3: ASSITGQGYYEQY
D: TRBD1
V: TRBV5-1
J: TRBJ2-7
size: -

CDR3: ASSELGGSNQPQH
D: -
V: TRBV25-1
J: TRBJ1-5
size: -

CDR3: ASSRWSNQPQH
D: -
V: TRBV7-2
J: TRBJ1-5
size: -

CDR3: AWRGIDTGRDGYT
D: -
V: TRBV30
J: TRBJ1-2
size: -

CDR3: ASSLSGGSTEAF
D: TRBD1
V: TRBV5-1
J: TRBJ1-1
size: -

CDR3: TSSRFDRDYGYT
D: -
V: TRBV1
J: TRBJ1-2
size: once

CDR3: ASSGGGLAYEQY
D: TRBD2
V: TRBV25-1
J: TRBJ2-7
size: -

CDR3: ASSQEEEAADTQY
D: -
V: TRBV4-2
J: TRBJ2-3
size: -

CDR3: SVASSGGEETQY
D: TRBD2
V: TRBV29-1
J: TRBJ2-5
size: -

CDR3: ASSGRDTRGEQY
D: -
V: TRBV27
J: TRBJ2-7
size: -

CDR3: ASSSEGLATDTQY
D: TRBD2
V: TRBV11-2
J: TRBJ2-3
size: -

CDR3: ASSLPSGYT
D: -
V: TRBV28
J: TRBJ1-2
size: -

CDR3: ASSPTRMNTEAF
D: -
V: TRBV11-3
J: TRBJ1-1
size: -

CDR3: ASSYSWGTGELF
D: -
V: TRBV6-5
J: TRBJ2-2
size: -

CDR3: ASKDSHLINYGYT
D: -
V: TRBV19
J: TRBJ1-2
size: few

CDR3: ASSQVITANTGELF
D: -
V: TRBV14
J: TRBJ2-2
size: -

CDR3: AWSVYGGGDTQY
D: TRBD2
V: TRBV30
J: TRBJ2-3
size: -

CDR3: ASSARWGNQPQH
D: -
V: TRBV2
J: TRBJ1-5
size: few

CDR3: ASSLRRSVSLH
D: -
V: TRBV7-2
J: TRBJ1-6
size: -

CDR3: AWSVNYGYT
D: -
V: TRBV30
J: TRBJ1-2
size: -

CDR3: ASSLAGQDTQY
D: TRBD2
V: TRBV7-7
J: TRBJ2-3
size: -

CDR3: ASSLGVYYGYT
D: -
V: TRBV28
J: TRBJ1-2
size: -

CDR3: ASSYGQGAGELF
D: TRBD1
V: TRBV6-6
J: TRBJ2-2
size: -

CDR3: ASSKDFGATEAF
D: -
V: TRBV10-1
J: TRBJ1-1
size: -

CDR3: SARDEHTNP
D: -
V: TRBV20-1
J: TRBJ1-2
size: few

CDR3: ASSLVGWDSNGYT
D: -
V: TRBV5-6
J: TRBJ1-2
size: -

CDR3: ASTTGNQPQH
D: -
V: TRBV28
J: TRBJ1-5
size: -

CDR3: ASSPQQGAGNQPQH
D: TRBD1
V: TRBV28
J: TRBJ1-5
size: -

CDR3: ASSQGPWQGQPQH
D: -
V: TRBV4-1
J: TRBJ1-5
size: few

CDR3: ASSTATEAF
D: -
V: TRBV6-5
J: TRBJ1-1
size: -

CDR3: SGGAGLVGENIQY
D: -
V: TRBV29-1
J: TRBJ2-4
size: once

CDR3: ASSIGSASSGANVLT
D: -
V: TRBV19
J: TRBJ2-6
size: -

CDR3: ASARRGPDTQY
D: -
V: TRBV28
J: TRBJ2-3
size: -

CDR3: ASRGGWNTEAF
D: -
V: TRBV6-8
J: TRBJ1-1
size: few

CDR3: AWSPVGRRTNEKLF
D: -
V: TRBV30
J: TRBJ1-4
size: -

CDR3: ASSGTQGVGQPQH
D: TRBD1
V: TRBV6-5
J: TRBJ1-5
size: -

CDR3: ASSPIPYNEQF
D: -
V: TRBV11-2
J: TRBJ2-1
size: -

CDR3: ASSQEARSQTYGYT
D: -
V: TRBV4-3
J: TRBJ1-2
size: -

CDR3: ASRGLGQGGDGYT
D: TRBD1
V: TRBV25-1
J: TRBJ1-2
size: -

CDR3: ASSLWRGEEETQY
D: TRBD2
V: TRBV7-2
J: TRBJ2-5
size: -

CDR3: ASSSNPGSQGYT
D: -
V: TRBV9
J: TRBJ1-2
size: -

CDR3: SVGTGGQPQH
D: TRBD1
V: TRBV29-1
J: TRBJ1-5
size: -

CDR3: ASSSKPGTSTDTQY
D: -
V: TRBV7-3
J: TRBJ2-3
size: -

CDR3: ASRPGTDYGYT
D: TRBD1
V: TRBV5-4
J: TRBJ1-2
size: -

CDR3: ASSTPGSANTEAF
D: -
V: TRBV5-1
J: TRBJ1-1
size: -

CDR3: ASSLSGPIEAF
D: -
V: TRBV27
J: TRBJ1-1
size: -

CDR3: ASSQEAGLSSGANVLT
D: -
V: TRBV4-1
J: TRBJ2-6
size: -

CDR3: ASSYYMNTEAF
D: -
V: TRBV5-1
J: TRBJ1-1
size: -

CDR3: ASRGQAYNEQF
D: TRBD1
V: TRBV28
J: TRBJ2-1
size: -

CDR3: ASSESPDNTEAF
D: -
V: TRBV2
J: TRBJ1-1
size: -